The 23 T cell receptor beta chains reported below all come from one sample, sequenced in a study of T cells in Graves' hyperthyroidism and ophthalmopathy. Amplified TCR beta CDR3 regions derived from RNA transcripts. When the TCR CDR3 underwent first-round RT-PCR, the HTBI primer set was used. TCRdb analysed the multiplex PCR reads with MiXCR anew, one entry per CDR3 protein. This sample yields 300,000 to 500,000 distinct CDR3 sequences, of which about 14% are seen a single time; 25% to 30% belongs to the top ten. Input material: blood. These receptors all stem from a man aged 50-60 years with Graves' ophthalmopathy.

This clonotype was recorded many times. The chain carries TRBV2 and TRBJ2-2; D is undetermined. The CDR3 is made up of 15 amino acids. V lost 5 bases to trimming and J lost 0 bases, with 10 bases between them. Per germline, CDR1 SNHLY and CDR2 FYNNEI. The CDR3 DNA follows: TGTGCCAGCAGTAGTCGTCGCGCGAACACCGGGGAGCTGTTTTTT. Residues: CASSSRRANTGELFF.

The chain joins TRBV5-1 to TRBJ2-2, with a weak D call TRBD1 (5 bases). The CDR3 runs to 13 residues. The germline V gene encodes CDR1 SGHRS and CDR2 YFSETQ. Trimming removed 6 bases from V and 4 bases from J, with 10 bases in between. The CDR3 sequence: CASNSRATGELFF. In DNA, the CDR3 is TGCGCCAGCAACAGCAGGGCCACCGGGGAGCTGTTTTTT. The full variable domain, with the rest looked up from reference TRBV5-1 and TRBJ2-2, is KAGVTQTPRYLIKTRGQQVTLSCSPISGHRSVSWYQQTPGQGLQFLFEYFSETQRNKGNFPGRFSGRQFSNSRSEMNVSTLELGDSALYLCASNSRATGELFFGEGSRLTVL.

This chain connects TRBV25-1 to TRBJ2-5, with TRBD2 matching 9 bases. The CDR3 covers 15 residues. Germline V gene sequence: CDR1 MGHDK, CDR2 SYGVNS. Losses at the gene ends were 3 bases for V and 5 bases for J; bases not matched to a gene: 7. In DNA, the CDR3 is TGTGCCAGCAGTGACGGTAGCGGGAGAGATGAGACCCAGTACTTC. Translated: CASSDGSGRDETQYF.

This clonotype has only a few counts. The rearrangement links TRBV19 to TRBJ1-2, with unresolved D. This CDR3 region has 14 residues. V lost 3 bases, J lost 2 bases, and 10 bases lay in between. Germline V gene data show CDR1 as LNHDA and CDR2 as SQIVND (reference sequence). The CDR3 reads CASSMLLENYGYTF. CDR3 bases: TGTGCCAGTAGTATGTTGCTGGAGAACTATGGCTACACCTTC.

This clonotype was detected only a few times. The chain employs TRBV5-1 and TRBJ1-4; D is uncertain. Germline V lookup: CDR1 SGHRS, CDR2 YFSETQ. CDR3 size: 13 residues. V lost 6 bases to trimming and J lost 8 bases, with 14 bases between them. CDR3 DNA sequence: TGCGCCAGCACCAAGGCCAGAGGAGAAAAACTGTTTTTT. Its translation is CASTKARGEKLFF.

The sample holds many counts of this clonotype. The gene calls are TRBV11-3 and TRBJ2-2; 7 positions agree with TRBD2. V dropped 5 bases and J dropped 5; count of bases not matched to a gene: 11. The V gene's germline CDR1 is SGHNT and CDR2 YENEEA. CDR3 length: 16 residues. The CDR3 DNA sequence: TGTGCCAGCAGCCCGGACTCGCCCGGGAGGACCGGGGAGCTGTTTTTT. Its protein is CASSPDSPGRTGELFF.

The gene calls are TRBV3-1 and TRBJ2-5; D may correspond to TRBD1 or TRBD2 (5 bases each). The germline V and J ends were trimmed by 0 bases and 0 bases, with 17 bases remaining between them. Germline V gene sequence: CDR1 LGHDT, CDR2 YNNKEL (reference sequence). The CDR3 consists of 18 residues. CDR3 bases: TGTGCCAGCAGCCAAGAAAGGGCTGGGACGGGGCACCAAGAGACCCAGTACTTC. This translates into CASSQERAGTGHQETQYF.

This clonotype was observed many times. Compared with germline, one end of the junction differs, possibly owing to a read error. The chain uses TRBV18 and TRBJ2-1, with 10 bases matching TRBD2. There are 15 residues in the CDR3. CDR1 is KGHSH and CDR2 is LQKENI in the germline V gene. The CDR3 loop reads CASSPGLAPNQEQFF. The CDR3 region has the DNA TGTGCCAGTTCACCGGGACTAGCGCCCAATCAGGAGCAGTTCTTC.

This clonotype was observed at least ten times. The rearrangement uses TRBV7-8 and TRBJ1-4; D not certain. The CDR3 spans 16 residues. V was shortened by 8 bases and J by 0 bases, with 16 bases between the two germline ends. Germline-derived CDR1 and CDR2 are SGHVS and FQNEAQ. CDR3 DNA: TGTGCCAGCGGAAGATTAGGGAATCCAACTAATGAAAAACTGTTTTTT. Translated: CASGRLGNPTNEKLFF.

This clonotype was found a few times. This rearrangement joins TRBV30 to TRBJ2-1, with D unclear. Germline V CDR1 and CDR2: GTSNPN, SVGIG (reference sequence). The V end lost 4 bases, the J end lost 0 bases, and 7 bases lay between the germline ends. This CDR3 is built from 13 residues. CDR3 sequence reads: CAWTSGSYNEQFF. CDR3 coding DNA: TGTGCCTGGACTTCGGGCTCCTACAATGAGCAGTTCTTC. Variable domain in full (rest from reference TRBV30 and TRBJ2-1): SQTIHQWPATLVQPVGSPLSLECTVEGTSNPNLYWYRQAAGRGLQLLFYSVGIGQISSEVPQNLSASRPQDRQFILSSKKLLLSDSGFYLCAWTSGSYNEQFFGPGTRLTVL.

The chain links TRBV20-1 to TRBJ2-3, with 10 bases that match TRBD2. CDR1 and CDR2 (germline): DFQATT, SNEGSKA (reference sequence). The CDR3 runs 16 residues. Unmatched junction bases numbered 12, after V lost 5 bases and J lost 4 bases. CDR3 DNA: TGCAGTGCTTTCAACCCTGCTCTAGCGGGAGCAGATACGCAGTATTTT. Translating it yields CSAFNPALAGADTQYF.

This clonotype was seen a few times. The chain has TRBV7-9 and TRBJ2-3, with D perhaps matching TRBD1 or TRBD2 (5 bases each). V dropped 5 bases and J dropped 0 bases, with 15 bases sitting between them. Germline V CDR1 and CDR2: SEHNR, FQNEAQ (reference sequence). This CDR3 is 16 amino acids long. The CDR3 region has the DNA TGTGCCAGCAGCATGAGGGGTTCCTCTAGCACAGATACGCAGTATTTT. As protein: CASSMRGSSSTDTQYF.

The V and J genes are TRBV30 and TRBJ1-6; no reliable D call. The CDR3 contains 14 residues. From germline, CDR1 is GTSNPN and CDR2 SVGIG (reference sequence). V was cut by 8 bases and J by 10 bases, with 21 bases left in between. CDR3 in DNA: TGTGCCAGTAGTATGAGAAGGTCGAGCTCACCCCTCCACTTT. It translates to CASSMRRSSSPLHF.

This clonotype was seen a handful of times. This may be a read error, as it is one base from a much larger clone. The chain carries TRBV28 and TRBJ2-1, with 8 bases matching TRBD2. CDR1 MDHEN and CDR2 SYDVKM come from the germline V gene. This CDR3 has 18 amino acids. The CDR3 nucleotides read TGTGCCAGCTTTCAGGACGGAGTCTTAGCGGGACCTAACAATGAGCAGCTCTTC. Protein sequence: CASFQDGVLAGPNNEQLF.

This clonotype has only a few counts. V usage is TRBV29-1 and J usage is TRBJ2-3; D is perhaps TRBD1 or TRBD2 (5 bases each). The V end was cut by 4 bases, the J end by 4 bases, with 12 bases between. CDR3 size: 13 residues. CDR1 is SQVTM and CDR2 is ANQGSEA in the germline V gene. The CDR3 sequence: CSVAAGSADTQYF. The CDR3 DNA is TGCAGCGTTGCCGCAGGGAGCGCAGATACGCAGTATTTT.

This clonotype showed up many times. The chain recombines TRBV7-9 with TRBJ2-1; the match to TRBD1 covers 10 bases. The CDR3 is 16 amino acids. CDR1 and CDR2 from the germline V gene are SEHNR and FQNEAQ (reference sequence). J gave up 5 bases and V 5 bases, and 9 bases lay outside the gene matches. For the CDR3, the DNA is TGTGCCAGCAGCGAGAGACAGGGGGCTCTACACAATGAGCAGTTCTTC. Amino acids: CASSERQGALHNEQFF.

The chain couples TRBV11-3 to TRBJ2-2; D assignment may be TRBD1 or TRBD2 (5 bases each). The CDR3 contains 14 residues. The germline CDR1 and CDR2 sequences are SGHNT and YENEEA. Trimming took off 8 bases at V and 3 bases at J, with 13 bases between the two ends. CDR3 nucleotide sequence: TGTGCCAGCGGCCGAGGGGCGCACACCGGGGAGCTGTTTTTT. Protein sequence: CASGRGAHTGELFF.

This clonotype has at least ten counts. The chain combines TRBV29-1 with TRBJ2-3; D call uncertain. Germline loops: CDR1 SQVTM, CDR2 ANQGSEA. V lost 4 bases and J 2 bases, leaving 7 bases between the germline ends. The CDR3 loop spans 12 amino acids. The CDR3 spells CSVVRNTDTQYF. In DNA form, the CDR3 reads TGCAGCGTTGTCAGAAACACAGATACGCAGTATTTT.

This clonotype has a count of ten or more. CDR3 nucleotides: TGTGCCATCAGTGAGGGCGGGAGTCGCGCAGATACGCAGTATTTT. As protein: CAISEGGSRADTQYF. V gene TRBV10-3 combines with J gene TRBJ2-3, with 7 bases fitting TRBD2. There are 15 residues in the CDR3. J was trimmed by 4 bases and V by 2 bases; bases with no gene match: 6. The germline CDR1 and CDR2 sequences are ENHRY and SYGVKD.

The chain employs TRBV30 and TRBJ2-7; D remains ambiguous. CDR3 length equals 11 residues. V was clipped by 2 bases and J by 4 bases, with 6 bases between them. The germline gives CDR1 GTSNPN, CDR2 SVGIG (reference sequence). The DNA for the CDR3 is TGTGCCTGGAGTCCCTCTTACGAGCAGTACTTC. Residues: CAWSPSYEQYF.

This clonotype was counted ten times or more. J is TRBJ1-1 and V is TRBV6-1; D is undetermined. The ends were cut back, 2 bases at V and 0 bases at J, with 7 bases in the middle. The CDR3 loop spans 14 amino acids. The V gene's germline CDR1 is MNHNS and CDR2 SASEGT. CDR3 nucleotide sequence: TGTGCCAGCAGTGAACGGCAGATGAACACTGAAGCTTTCTTT. It yields the protein CASSERQMNTEAFF.

This clonotype was found a few times. The junction and the germline gene differ at one end; a read error may be behind it. The chain couples TRBV5-5 to TRBJ2-7, with D possibly matching TRBD2 (7 bases). The CDR3 sequence is 13 residues long. Germline CDR1 reads SGHKS; CDR2 reads YYEKEE (reference sequence). The CDR3 reads CASSWEGSGQLDF. The CDR3 region has the DNA TGTGCCAGCAGCTGGGAGGGGTCCGGACAGCTAGACTTC.

This clonotype has more than one count but fewer than ten. This may be a read error, as it is one base from a much larger clone. The chain has TRBV9 and TRBJ2-3, with TRBD2 identical over 8 bases. The V and J ends lost 4 bases and 0 bases, in that order; junction bases with no gene match: 4. Per the germline V gene, CDR1 is SGDLS and CDR2 is YYNGEE. The CDR3 has 15 residues. The DNA for the CDR3 is TGTGCCAGCAGCTCACTAGCGGTTAGCACAGATACGCAGTATTTT. It specifies CASSSLAVSTDTQYF.